This T cell receptor (beta chain) was identified in a study of CD8 T cells in ankylosing spondylitis (dated by TCRdb to the late 2010s). Broadly, across the study: The study set out to find disease-linked TCR variants by profiling T cell receptor beta repertoires in ankylosing spondylitis patients and healthy donors. The whole study cohort included over a hundred healthy donors and roughly 24 ankylosing spondylitis patients. Peripheral blood was sampled, and synovial fluid was additionally collected from ankylosing spondylitis patients. What the research found in general, with its limitations: Significant enrichment of the disease-linked clones was reported in matched synovial fluid samples from ankylosing spondylitis patients. A TCR beta motif made up of several highly homologous amino acid variants appeared to be characteristic of blood from ankylosing spondylitis patients. The disease-linked clones showed a CD8+ phenotype and occurred at relatively low frequencies in peripheral blood. Some TCR beta motif variants had previously been reported in synovial fluid and blood of reactive arthritis patients, which suggested common disease-initiation mechanisms.

These reads were obtained on an Illumina HiSeq 2500. Quantitative 5'-RACE with molecular barcodes was the method used to prepare the TCR beta libraries. Under the source paper's analysis protocol: A new computational method based on a probabilistic model of VDJ rearrangement was used to identify disease-linked TCR variants. TCRdb reprocessed the public reads (quality trimming at Q25 with fastp, clone calling with MiXCR) and kept in-frame beta chains. Identical CDR3 proteins give one entry, which carries the most common genes and DNA. These V and J calls derive from TCRdb rather than the authors' analysis. This sample is represented by approximately 300,000 distinct CDR3 sequences; less than 25% of them were singletons. Around 3.2% of the sample goes to the ten largest clones. Points on this clonotype: This clone's antigen is unknown. Base qualities are not recorded, but no much larger clone differs from it by a single base.

The cysteine opens and the phenylalanine closes a CDR3 of 14 amino acids. Just the 42-base CDR3 DNA is kept, in frame starting at base 1. V is cut by 4 bases and J by 0 bases, and the space between the germline ends is 10 bases. According to the germline V gene (reference sequence), CDR1 reads PRHDT and CDR2 reads FYEKMQ. The source material was blood, either unsorted or a sorted T cell fraction (not recorded which). The sequence links TRBV13 to TRBJ2-7, with the D gene too uncertain to name. This sequence originates from a female donor with ankylosing spondylitis or in good health (not recorded which). The nucleotides read TGTGCCAGCAGCTCCGGCACCCACTCCTACGAGCAGTACTTC. Protein translation: CASSSGTHSYEQYF.